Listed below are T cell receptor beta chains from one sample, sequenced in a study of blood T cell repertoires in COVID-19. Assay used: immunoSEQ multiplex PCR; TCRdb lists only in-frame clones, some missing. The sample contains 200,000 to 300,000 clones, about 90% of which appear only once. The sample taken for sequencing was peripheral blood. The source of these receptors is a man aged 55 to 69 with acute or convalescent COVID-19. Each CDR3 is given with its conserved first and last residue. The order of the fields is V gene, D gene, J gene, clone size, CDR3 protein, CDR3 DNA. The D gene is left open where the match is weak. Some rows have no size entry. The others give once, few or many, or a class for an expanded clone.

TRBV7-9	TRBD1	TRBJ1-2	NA	CASSLGSGGYGYTF	TGTGCCAGCAGCTTAGGTTCAGGGGGCTATGGCTACACCTTC
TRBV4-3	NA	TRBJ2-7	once	CASSQDYGSYEQYF	TGCGCCAGCAGCCAAGATTATGGCAGCTACGAGCAGTACTTC
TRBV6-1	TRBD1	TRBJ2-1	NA	CASSGLDRATRPYNEQFF	TGTGCCAGCAGTGGTCTGGACAGGGCCACGAGACCCTACAATGAGCAGTTCTTC
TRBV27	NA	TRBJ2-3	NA	CASSPRQAAQYF	TGTGCCAGCAGTCCTCGCCAAGCGGCGCAGTATTTT
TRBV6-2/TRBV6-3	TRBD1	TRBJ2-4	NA	CASSHETGQGLAKNIQYF	TGTGCCAGCAGTCACGAAACCGGACAGGGACTAGCCAAAAACATTCAGTACTTC
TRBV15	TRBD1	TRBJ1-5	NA	CATSSTGTAFLKPQHF	TGTGCCACCAGCTCCACCGGGACAGCATTTTTGAAGCCCCAGCATTTT
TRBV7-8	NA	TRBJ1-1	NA	CASSLDRNTEAFF	TGTGCCAGCAGCTTGGACAGGAACACTGAAGCTTTCTTT
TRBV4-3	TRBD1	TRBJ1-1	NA	CASSGGTGTEAFF	TGCGCCAGCAGCGGGGGGACAGGCACTGAAGCTTTCTTT
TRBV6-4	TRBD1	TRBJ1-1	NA	CASSGQGETEAFF	TGTGCCAGCAGTGGACAGGGGGAAACTGAAGCTTTCTTT
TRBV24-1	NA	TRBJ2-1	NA	CATSDFGLYEQFF	TGTGCCACCAGTGATTTCGGTCTTTATGAGCAGTTCTTC
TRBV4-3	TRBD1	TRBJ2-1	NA	CASSQGTGNMDEQFF	TGCGCCAGCAGCCAAGGGACAGGGAATATGGATGAGCAGTTCTTC
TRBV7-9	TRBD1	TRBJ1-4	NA	CASQGTGRGDEKLFF	TGTGCCAGCCAAGGGACAGGTCGGGGGGATGAAAAACTGTTTTTT
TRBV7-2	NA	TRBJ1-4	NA	CASSLETANEKLFF	TGTGCCAGCAGCTTAGAGACAGCTAATGAAAAACTGTTTTTT
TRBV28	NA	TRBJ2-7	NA	CASSLWGRSYEQYF	TGTGCCAGCAGTTTGTGGGGCAGATCCTACGAGCAGTACTTC
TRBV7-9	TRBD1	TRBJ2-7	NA	CASSLAGTGGTNEQYF	TGTGCCAGCAGCTTAGCAGGGACAGGGGGCACGAACGAGCAGTACTTC
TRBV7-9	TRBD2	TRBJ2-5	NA	CASSSGLAGVETQYF	TGTGCCAGCAGCTCGGGACTAGCGGGAGTGGAGACCCAGTACTTC
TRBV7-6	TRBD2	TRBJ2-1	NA	CASSPQVAGENNEQFF	TGTGCCAGCAGCCCCCAAGTAGCGGGAGAAAACAATGAGCAGTTCTTC
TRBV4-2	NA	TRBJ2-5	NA	CASSQDREETQYF	TGTGCCAGCAGCCAAGATCGTGAAGAGACCCAGTACTTC
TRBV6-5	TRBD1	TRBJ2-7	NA	CASSYDQRDSSYEQYF	TGTGCCAGCAGTTACGATCAACGGGACAGCTCCTACGAGCAGTACTTC
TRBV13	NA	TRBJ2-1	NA	CASRGGGAGGPYNEQFF	TGTGCCAGCAGAGGGGGTGGGGCAGGCGGTCCCTACAATGAGCAGTTCTTC
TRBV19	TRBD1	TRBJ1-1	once	CASSTPPGTGGWDTEAFF	TGTGCCAGTAGTACCCCCCCCGGGACAGGGGGCTGGGACACTGAAGCTTTCTTT
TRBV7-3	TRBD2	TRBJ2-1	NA	CASSPGLAGGQGEQFF	TGTGCCAGCAGCCCGGGACTAGCGGGAGGTCAGGGTGAGCAGTTCTTC
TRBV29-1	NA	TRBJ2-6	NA	CSALMRDSAYHSGANVLTF	TGCAGCGCTCTAATGCGGGACAGCGCGTATCACTCTGGGGCCAACGTCCTGACTTTC